This entry lists 27 T cell receptor beta chains sequenced from one sample in a study of T cell repertoires in cytomegalovirus infection. One entry per CDR3 protein, called by TCRdb with MiXCR from the reads. The table has about 360,000 distinct CDR3 sequences, about a sixth seen once. The sequenced sample consisted of PBMCs. All receptors derive from a human donor in good health (CMV status not recorded). Some clones in this sample may be carry-over from other donors' samples.

This clonotype was seen more than once but under ten times. This chain connects TRBV7-9 to TRBJ2-5, with 7 bases identical to TRBD2. Per the germline V gene, CDR1 is SEHNR and CDR2 is FQNEAQ (reference sequence). With V trimmed by 5 bases and J by 0 bases, 12 bases remained unmatched. This CDR3 is 17 amino acids long. CDR3 in amino acids: CASSPLGPAGYQETQYF. In nucleotides, the CDR3 is TGTGCCAGCAGCCCCCTGGGCCCAGCGGGATACCAAGAGACCCAGTACTTC.

This clonotype appeared many times. The rearrangement uses TRBV19 and TRBJ2-1; a weak D match, TRBD2 (6 bases). CDR1 is LNHDA, CDR2 SQIVND, per germline (reference sequence). The CDR3 has 14 residues. Between the trimmed V and J ends, which lost 7 bases and 3 bases, there was a span of 13 bases. CDR3 loop: CASTGLANYNEQFF. For the CDR3, the DNA is TGTGCCAGTACCGGTCTAGCGAACTACAATGAGCAGTTCTTC.

This clonotype occurred many times. The chain uses TRBV28 and TRBJ2-5; D possibly matches TRBD1 or TRBD2 (6 bases each). The CDR3 runs 14 residues. V lost 2 bases to trimming and J lost 2 bases, with 9 bases between them. Per germline, CDR1 MDHEN and CDR2 SYDVKM. The CDR3 DNA follows: TGTGCCAGCAGTTTAGGGGGGACACAAGAGACCCAGTACTTC. This translates into CASSLGGTQETQYF.

The CDR3: CASSSGGLAGGNEQFF. The DNA for the CDR3 is TGCGCCAGCAGCTCGGGTGGGCTAGCGGGGGGCAATGAGCAGTTCTTC. The V call is TRBV5-1, the J call TRBJ2-1; TRBD2 agrees at 11 bases. Trimming removed 3 bases from V and 6 bases from J; junction bases left unmatched: 8. Germline CDR1 is SGHRS and CDR2 is YFSETQ. This CDR3 comprises 16 residues.

This rearrangement joins TRBV5-4 to TRBJ1-6, with TRBD1 as a possible D gene (5 bases). The CDR3 runs 15 residues. Germline CDR1 and CDR2: SGHNT and YYREEE (reference sequence). The V end was cut by 2 bases, the J end by 6 bases, with 12 bases between. CDR3 in DNA: TGTGCCAGCAGCTTTTCTCCAGGGCCTAATTCACCCCTCCACTTT. Its translation: CASSFSPGPNSPLHF.

The rearrangement joins TRBV2 to TRBJ2-3, with D perhaps TRBD2 (5 bases). V was pared by 3 bases and J by 2 bases, with 9 bases between. The CDR3 covers 14 residues. From germline, CDR1 is SNHLY and CDR2 FYNNEI. This CDR3 is CASSEAGVTDTQYF. DNA of the CDR3: TGTGCCAGCAGTGAGGCCGGGGTCACAGATACGCAGTATTTT.

Only a few counts were recorded for this clonotype. J is TRBJ1-5 and V is TRBV6-6; D is ambiguous. This CDR3 is built from 15 residues. V lost 6 bases and J 6 bases, leaving 18 bases between the germline ends. From germline, CDR1 is MNHNY and CDR2 SVGAGI (reference sequence). The CDR3 is CASREVGSGRQPQHF. CDR3 sequence (DNA): TGTGCCAGCAGGGAGGTAGGGAGCGGCCGTCAGCCCCAGCATTTT.

At least ten counts were recorded for this clonotype. The V and J genes are TRBV28 and TRBJ2-7, with D uncertain. Germline V lookup: CDR1 MDHEN, CDR2 SYDVKM. V shed 7 bases and J shed 0 bases, with 13 bases lying between them. The CDR3 spans 14 residues. The CDR3 spells CASNPGALSYEQYF. In DNA, the CDR3 is TGTGCCAGCAACCCGGGTGCCCTCTCCTACGAGCAGTACTTC.

The sample holds a few counts of this clonotype. V gene TRBV29-1 combines with J gene TRBJ2-1; 7 positions match TRBD1. The CDR3 covers 13 residues. In germline, CDR1 is SQVTM, CDR2 ANQGSEA. J was trimmed by 3 bases and V by 7 bases; bases with no gene match: 6. CDR3 in amino acids: CSGQGQSYNEQFF. CDR3 coding DNA: TGCAGCGGTCAGGGACAGAGCTACAATGAGCAGTTCTTC.

This clonotype was detected many times. The CDR3 sequence is CASSLVVGGGQETQYF. CDR3 in DNA: TGTGCCAGCAGCTTGGTAGTCGGGGGTGGGCAAGAGACCCAGTACTTC. V and J are TRBV7-2 and TRBJ2-5; the D gene is possibly TRBD2 (6 bases). V lost 3 bases and J lost 2, with 16 bases in between. The CDR3 extends over 16 amino acids. Per germline, CDR1 SGHTA and CDR2 FQGNSA. The complete variable domain, with remaining parts taken from reference TRBV7-2 and TRBJ2-5, reads GAGVSQSPSNKVTEKGKDVELRCDPISGHTALYWYRQSLGQGLEFLIYFQGNSAPDKSGLPSDRFSAERTGGSVSTLTIQRTQQEDSAVYLCASSLVVGGGQETQYFGPGTRLLVL.

CDR3 protein: CASSFDRSTDTQYF. The CDR3 DNA follows: TGTGCCAGCAGCTTCGACAGGAGCACAGATACGCAGTATTTT. The V gene is TRBV11-2, the J gene TRBJ2-3; a possible D gene is TRBD1 (6 bases). The CDR3 extends over 14 amino acids. V dropped 3 bases and J dropped 0 bases, with 7 bases sitting between them. Germline CDR1 SGHAT, CDR2 FQNNGV.

V usage is TRBV7-9 and J usage is TRBJ1-2; perhaps TRBD1 as D (5 bases). The germline V and J ends were trimmed by 8 bases and 6 bases, with 22 bases remaining between them. Germline-derived CDR1 and CDR2 are SEHNR and FQNEAQ (reference sequence). The CDR3 extends over 15 amino acids. The CDR3 here is CASRSLQGGRDGYTF. DNA for the CDR3: TGTGCCAGCCGCTCTCTCCAGGGTGGCCGGGATGGCTACACCTTC.

This clonotype occurred a few times. The genes are TRBV2 and TRBJ2-5; D gene ambiguous. Trimming stripped 8 bases from V and 4 bases from J, with 5 bases between. The CDR3 runs to 10 residues. CDR1 is SNHLY, CDR2 FYNNEI, per germline. CDR3 in amino acids: CASQAETQYF. The CDR3 region has the DNA TGTGCCAGCCAAGCAGAGACCCAGTACTTC. The full variable domain, in which reference TRBV2 and TRBJ2-5 provide the parts outside the CDR3, is EPEVTQTPSHQVTQMGQEVILRCVPISNHLYFYWYRQILGQKVEFLVSFYNNEISEKSEIFDDQFSVERPDGSNFTLKIRSTKLEDSAMYFCASQAETQYFGPGTRLLVL.

This clonotype was detected many times. As DNA, the CDR3 is TGTGCCAGCAGCTTCCGGCGGGGGGCTGGATACAATGAGCAGTTCTTC. The encoded protein is CASSFRRGAGYNEQFF. The chain carries TRBV7-2 and TRBJ2-1; 8 nucleotides match TRBD2. The CDR3 covers 16 residues. The V gene end was trimmed by 3 bases and the J gene end by 4 bases; junction bases not matched to a gene: 8. Germline CDR1 is SGHTA and CDR2 is FQGNSA.

This clonotype was detected a few times. This chain's CDR3 is CASRRLAGGRTGELFF. The CDR3 DNA sequence: TGCGCCAGCAGAAGACTAGCGGGAGGCCGGACCGGGGAGCTGTTTTTT. V and J are TRBV10-2 and TRBJ2-2, with TRBD2 matching over 13 bases. V gave up 6 bases and J gave up 5 bases; unmatched junction bases: 6. The CDR3 extends over 16 amino acids. The germline V gene encodes CDR1 WSHSY and CDR2 SAAADI.

This clonotype has more than one count but fewer than ten. This chain connects TRBV4-2 to TRBJ1-2, with 7 bases identical to TRBD1. The germline gives CDR1 LGHNA, CDR2 YNFKEQ. V shed 5 bases and J 3 bases; nucleotides not matched to a gene: 6. This CDR3 is built from 14 residues. In nucleotides, the CDR3 is TGTGCCAGCAGCAAGGACAGGTCGGACTATGGCTACACCTTC. Its translation is CASSKDRSDYGYTF.

This clonotype was counted many times. This chain connects TRBV7-2 to TRBJ1-2; 8 bases are a match to TRBD1. This CDR3 region has 16 residues. After removal of 5 bases from V and 2 bases from J, the junction contained 10 bases not matched to a gene. Germline V gene data show CDR1 as SGHTA and CDR2 as FQGNSA. CDR3 protein: CASSPPGTGGNYGYTF. CDR3 DNA: TGTGCCAGCAGCCCGCCGGGGACAGGAGGAAACTATGGCTACACCTTC.

This chain connects TRBV29-1 to TRBJ1-2, with D unclear. The CDR3 totals 12 residues. CDR1 is SQVTM and CDR2 is ANQGSEA in the germline V gene. Trimming removed 5 bases from V and 4 bases from J, with 11 bases in between. The CDR3 here is CSVRTNIYGYTF. Here the CDR3 DNA reads TGCAGCGTTCGGACTAACATCTATGGCTACACCTTC.

This chain connects TRBV29-1 to TRBJ2-6; 9 bases match TRBD1. Germline assignment: CDR1 SQVTM and CDR2 ANQGSEA. J lost 0 bases, V lost 6 bases, and 6 bases had no gene match. The length of the CDR3 is 16 residues. CDR3 residues: CSVGGTGISGANVLTF. CDR3 sequence (DNA): TGCAGCGTGGGGGGGACAGGGATCTCTGGGGCCAACGTCCTGACTTTC. The whole variable domain, remainder taken from reference TRBV29-1 and TRBJ2-6, is SAVISQKPSRDICQRGTSLTIQCQVDSQVTMMFWYRQQPGQSLTLIATANQGSEATYESGFVIDKFPISRPNLTFSTLTVSNMSPEDSSIYLCSVGGTGISGANVLTFGAGSRLTVL.

This clonotype was counted between two and nine times. The junction does not match germline at one end; this may be a read error. The chain recombines TRBV5-3 with TRBJ2-1; tentative D call: TRBD2 (5 bases). TRBV5-3 is classed as an ORF, of uncertain function. CDR3 size: 16 residues. CDR3 protein: CASSLAGALGNNEQFF. CDR3 bases: TGTGCCAGCAGCTTGGCGGGCGCCTTGGGCAACAATGAGCAGTTCTTC.

There are a few counts of this clonotype. V gene TRBV7-2 combines with J gene TRBJ2-3; no firm D call. The CDR3 covers 11 residues. From germline, CDR1 is SGHTA and CDR2 FQGNSA. V was shortened by 3 bases and J by 7 bases, with 5 bases between the two germline ends. CDR3 in amino acids: CASSFGYTQYF. In DNA form, the CDR3 reads TGTGCCAGCAGCTTCGGTTATACGCAGTATTTT.

This clonotype was counted between two and nine times. The chain recombines TRBV6-2 or TRBV6-3 with TRBJ1-2; no definite D call. This CDR3 is 12 amino acids long. CDR1 and CDR2 (germline): MNHEY, SVGEGT. The ends were cut back, 7 bases at V and 3 bases at J, with 9 bases in the middle. The CDR3 loop reads CASTDGDYGYTF. DNA of the CDR3: TGTGCCAGCACCGATGGGGACTATGGCTACACCTTC.

This clonotype has a count of ten or more. This chain connects TRBV7-2 to TRBJ1-1; D is unresolved. Trimming removed 5 bases from V and 3 bases from J, with 10 bases in between. Germline CDR1 is SGHTA and CDR2 is FQGNSA. There are 13 residues in the CDR3. The CDR3 is CASSLDEDTEAFF. Here the CDR3 DNA reads TGTGCCAGCAGCCTGGACGAAGACACTGAAGCTTTCTTT.

The rearrangement links TRBV4-3 to TRBJ1-2; weak D call: TRBD1 (5 bases). This CDR3 comprises 14 residues. Germline V gene sequence: CDR1 LGHNA, CDR2 YSLEER. V was trimmed by 3 bases and J by 5 bases, leaving 13 bases between them. In nucleotides, the CDR3 is TGCGCCAGCAGCCATGGGAGGGGACCTTATGGCTACACCTTC. Amino acid sequence: CASSHGRGPYGYTF.

This clonotype was detected only a few times. V usage is TRBV29-1 and J usage is TRBJ2-1; D is ambiguous. V lost 2 bases and J 3 bases, leaving 5 bases between the germline ends. Germline values: CDR1 SQVTM, CDR2 ANQGSEA. CDR3 length: 12 residues. CDR3 sequence reads: CSVEPNYNEQFF. CDR3 nucleotide sequence: TGCAGCGTTGAACCCAACTACAATGAGCAGTTCTTC.

V gene TRBV19 combines with J gene TRBJ2-1; D tentatively reads TRBD1 or TRBD2 (6 bases each). V lost 1 base to trimming and J lost 7 bases, with 20 bases between them. CDR3 length: 17 amino acids. From germline, CDR1 is LNHDA and CDR2 SQIVND (reference sequence). The CDR3 DNA reads as TGTGCCAGTAGTATAGGATTTCCGGGGGCCTTAGGGAATGAGCAGTTCTTC. It translates to CASSIGFPGALGNEQFF.

This clonotype was recorded a few times. This chain joins TRBV12-3 or TRBV12-4 and TRBJ2-7; D call uncertain. CDR3 length equals 16 residues. Trimming pared 5 bases from V and 3 bases from J, leaving 20 bases between. The CDR3 loop is CASSPPWGISFYEQYF. CDR3 nucleotides: TGTGCCAGCAGTCCCCCGTGGGGTATCTCATTCTACGAGCAGTACTTC.